This paragraph reports one T cell receptor (beta chain). The target of this receptor is not known. No clone much larger than this one lies a single base away; base qualities are absent. The data are from a study of T cell changes during pregnancy in multiple sclerosis (dated by TCRdb to between 2017 and 2020). Study-level background: The study examined how the T cell repertoire changed over the course of pregnancy in women with multiple sclerosis.

Trimming leaves V shorter by 1 base and J shorter by 6 bases, with the junction holding 1 base beyond the gene matches. Taken from the germline V gene, the CDR1 and CDR2 loops are SGHTA and FQGNSA. Reading from cysteine to phenylalanine, the CDR3 counts 13 amino acids. Only the CDR3 portion is preserved as DNA: 39 bases, with reading frame beginning at the first base. Library method: the immunoSEQ multiplex PCR assay. This immuneACCESS table, as held by TCRdb, lists in-frame sequences with V and J called but not all clones. Of the missing ones, under half trace to an unresolved V gene in checked studies; the others have no known cause. The sample records under 45,000 clones, approximately 94% of which are singletons. The ten top clones hold 0.5% to 0.75% of the sample.

The rearrangement joined TRBV7-2 to TRBJ2-7; 9 nucleotides in the junction match TRBD2. This sequence was found in a female donor with multiple sclerosis, enrolled in a pregnancy study. Sequencing was performed on CD4+ T cells from peripheral blood mononuclear cells, taken in the third trimester of pregnancy. The DNA sequence is TGTGCCAGCAGCTTAGGCGGGGGGGGCGAGCAGTACTTC. Its protein is CASSLGGGGEQYF. Beyond the CDR3, the reference TRBV7-2 and TRBJ2-7 genes provide the residues; the full variable domain reads: GAGVSQSPSNKVTEKGKDVELRCDPISGHTALYWYRQSLGQGLEFLIYFQGNSAPDKSGLPSDRFSAERTGGSVSTLTIQRTQQEDSAVYLCASSLGGGGEQYFGPGTRLTVT.